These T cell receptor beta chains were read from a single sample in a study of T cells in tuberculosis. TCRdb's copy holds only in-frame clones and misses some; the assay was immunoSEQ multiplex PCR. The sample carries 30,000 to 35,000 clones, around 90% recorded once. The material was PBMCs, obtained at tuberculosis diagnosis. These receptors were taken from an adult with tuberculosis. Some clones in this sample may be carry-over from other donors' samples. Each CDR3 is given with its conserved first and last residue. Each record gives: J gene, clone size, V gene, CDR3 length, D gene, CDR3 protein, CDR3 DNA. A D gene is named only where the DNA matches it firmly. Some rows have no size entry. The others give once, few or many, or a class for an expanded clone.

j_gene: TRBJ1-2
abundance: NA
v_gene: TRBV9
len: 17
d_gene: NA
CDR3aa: CASQPLSGGRTNYGYTF
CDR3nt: TGTGCCAGCCAGCCCCTTAGCGGAGGGCGAACTAACTATGGCTACACCTTC

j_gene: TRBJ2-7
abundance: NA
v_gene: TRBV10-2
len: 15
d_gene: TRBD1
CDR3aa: CASSERQGALGEQYF
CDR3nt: TGCGCCAGCAGCGAGAGACAGGGGGCCCTGGGGGAGCAGTACTTC

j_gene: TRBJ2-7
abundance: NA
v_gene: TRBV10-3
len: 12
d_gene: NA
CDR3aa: CAISEVENSEYF
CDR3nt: TGTGCCATCAGTGAAGTTGAAAATTCGGAGTACTTC

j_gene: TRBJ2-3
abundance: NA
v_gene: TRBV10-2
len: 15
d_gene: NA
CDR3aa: CASSDRGRWGLALSF
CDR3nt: TGCGCCAGCAGCGACAGGGGCCGTTGGGGACTAGCCCTGTCTTTT

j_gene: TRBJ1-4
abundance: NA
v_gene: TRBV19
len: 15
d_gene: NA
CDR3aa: CASSSPGSGDEKLFF
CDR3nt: TGTGCCAGTAGTAGCCCCGGGTCAGGGGATGAAAAACTGTTTTTT

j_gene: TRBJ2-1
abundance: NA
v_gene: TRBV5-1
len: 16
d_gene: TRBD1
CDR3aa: CASSFWTGSSYNEQFF
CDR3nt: TGCGCCAGCAGCTTTTGGACAGGGAGCTCCTACAATGAGCAGTTCTTC

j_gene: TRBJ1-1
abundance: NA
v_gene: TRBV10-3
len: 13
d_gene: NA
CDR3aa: CAISERGNPEAFF
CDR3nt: TGTGCCATCAGTGAGAGGGGGAACCCTGAAGCTTTCTTT

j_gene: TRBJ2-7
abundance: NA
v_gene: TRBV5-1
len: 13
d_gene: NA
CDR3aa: CASSLFYPYEQYF
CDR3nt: TGCGCCAGCAGCTTGTTTTATCCCTACGAGCAGTACTTC

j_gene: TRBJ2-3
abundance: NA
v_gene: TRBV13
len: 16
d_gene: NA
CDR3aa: CASSLGLLLSTDTQYF
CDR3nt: TGTGCCAGCAGCTTAGGCCTCCTACTAAGCACAGATACGCAGTATTTT

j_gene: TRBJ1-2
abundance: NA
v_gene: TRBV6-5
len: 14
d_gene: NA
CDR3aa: CASTAARGGYGYTF
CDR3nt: TGTGCCAGCACGGCGGCGAGGGGGGGCTATGGCTACACCTTC

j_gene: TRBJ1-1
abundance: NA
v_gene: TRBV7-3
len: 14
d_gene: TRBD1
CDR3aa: CASSLGQGWTEAFF
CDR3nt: TGTGCCAGCAGCTTAGGACAGGGCTGGACTGAAGCTTTCTTT

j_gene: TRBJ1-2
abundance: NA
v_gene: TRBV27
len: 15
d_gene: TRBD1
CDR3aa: CASSLGTGSSSGYTF
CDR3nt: TGTGCCAGCAGTTTAGGGACAGGGAGTAGTAGTGGCTACACCTTC

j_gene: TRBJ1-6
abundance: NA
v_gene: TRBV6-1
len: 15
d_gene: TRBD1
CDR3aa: CASSDWTGFNSPLHF
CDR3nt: TGTGCCAGCAGTGATTGGACAGGGTTCAATTCACCCCTCCACTTT

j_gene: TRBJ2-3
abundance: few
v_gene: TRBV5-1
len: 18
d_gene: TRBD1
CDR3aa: CASSLGLDGQGVTDTQYF
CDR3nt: TGCGCCAGCAGCTTGGGACTGGATGGACAGGGGGTCACAGATACGCAGTATTTT

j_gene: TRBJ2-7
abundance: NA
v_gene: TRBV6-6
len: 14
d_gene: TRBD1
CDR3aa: CASSTGTGKYEQYF
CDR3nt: TGTGCCAGCAGTACTGGGACAGGAAAGTACGAGCAGTACTTC

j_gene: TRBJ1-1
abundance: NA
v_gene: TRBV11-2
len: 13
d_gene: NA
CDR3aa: CASSLYGGTEAFF
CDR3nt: TGTGCCAGCAGCTTATATGGCGGTACTGAAGCTTTCTTT

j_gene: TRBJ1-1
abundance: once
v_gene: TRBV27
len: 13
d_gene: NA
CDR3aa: CASSLGGTTEAFF
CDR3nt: TGTGCCAGCAGTTTAGGGGGGACCACTGAAGCTTTCTTT

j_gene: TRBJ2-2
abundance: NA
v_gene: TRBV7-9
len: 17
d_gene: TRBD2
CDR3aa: CASSFVRLAGRTGELFF
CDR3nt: TGTGCCAGCAGCTTCGTTCGTCTAGCGGGTCGGACCGGGGAGCTGTTTTTT

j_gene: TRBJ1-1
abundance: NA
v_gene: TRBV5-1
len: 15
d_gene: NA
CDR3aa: CASSLRTGRNTEAFF
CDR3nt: TGCGCCAGCAGCCTACGAACAGGGAGGAACACTGAAGCTTTCTTT

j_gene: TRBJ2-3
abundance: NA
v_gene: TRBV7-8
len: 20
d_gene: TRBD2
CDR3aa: CASSWAGTARIAGGTDTQYF
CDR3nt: TGTGCCAGCAGCTGGGCCGGGACAGCCAGAATAGCGGGGGGCACAGATACGCAGTATTTT

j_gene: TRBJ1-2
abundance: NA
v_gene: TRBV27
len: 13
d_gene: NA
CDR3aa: CASSLTGSYGYTF
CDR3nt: TGTGCCAGCAGTTTAACAGGGTCTTATGGCTACACCTTC

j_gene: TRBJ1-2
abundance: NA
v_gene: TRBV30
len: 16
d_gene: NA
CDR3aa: CAWSVLGGRANYGYTF
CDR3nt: TGTGCCTGGAGTGTACTGGGAGGGAGGGCTAACTATGGCTACACCTTC

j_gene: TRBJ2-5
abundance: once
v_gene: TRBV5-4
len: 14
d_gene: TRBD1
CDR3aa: CASSQGQRQETQYF
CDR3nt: TGTGCCAGCAGCCAGGGACAGAGACAAGAGACCCAGTACTTC

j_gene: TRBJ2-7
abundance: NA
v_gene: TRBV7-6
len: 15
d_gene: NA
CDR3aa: CASSLAQASSYEQYF
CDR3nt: TGTGCCAGCAGCTTAGCCCAGGCGTCCTCCTACGAGCAGTACTTC

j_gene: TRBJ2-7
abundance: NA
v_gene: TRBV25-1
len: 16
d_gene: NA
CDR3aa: CASSEKLRQHTYEQYF
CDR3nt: TGTGCCAGCAGTGAAAAATTGAGACAGCACACCTACGAGCAGTACTTC

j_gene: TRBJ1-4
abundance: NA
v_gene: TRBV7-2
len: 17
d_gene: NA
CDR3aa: CASSRKPRTATNEKLFF
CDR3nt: TGTGCCAGCAGCCGAAAACCGAGGACAGCTACTAATGAAAAACTGTTTTTT

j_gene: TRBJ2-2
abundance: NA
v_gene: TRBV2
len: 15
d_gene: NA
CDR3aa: CASSEGLGDTGELFF
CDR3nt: TGTGCCAGCAGTGAAGGGCTAGGAGACACCGGGGAGCTGTTTTTT

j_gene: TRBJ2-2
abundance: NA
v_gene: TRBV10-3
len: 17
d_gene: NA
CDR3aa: CAISESMLALNTGELFF
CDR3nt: TGTGCCATCAGTGAGTCGATGCTAGCCCTAAACACCGGGGAGCTGTTTTTT

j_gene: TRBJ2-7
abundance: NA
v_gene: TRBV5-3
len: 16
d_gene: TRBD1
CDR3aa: CARSFPIETGPHEQYF
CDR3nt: TGTGCCAGAAGCTTCCCCATTGAGACAGGGCCCCACGAGCAGTACTTC

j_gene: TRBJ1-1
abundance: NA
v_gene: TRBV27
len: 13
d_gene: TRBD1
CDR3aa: CASRTGGNTEAFF
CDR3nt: TGTGCCAGCAGAACAGGGGGGAACACTGAAGCTTTCTTT

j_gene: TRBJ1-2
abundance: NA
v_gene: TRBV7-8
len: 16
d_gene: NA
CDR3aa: CASSLGREGSNYGYTF
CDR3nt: TGTGCCAGCAGCTTAGGTCGGGAAGGGTCGAACTATGGCTACACCTTC

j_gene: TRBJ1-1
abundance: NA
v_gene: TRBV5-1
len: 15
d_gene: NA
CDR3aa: CASSFEGHLNTEAFF
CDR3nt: TGCGCCAGCAGCTTCGAGGGACACCTGAACACTGAAGCTTTCTTT

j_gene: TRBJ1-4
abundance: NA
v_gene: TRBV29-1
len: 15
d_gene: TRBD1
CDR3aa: CSVQGQGATNEKLFF
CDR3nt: TGCAGCGTTCAGGGACAGGGGGCAACTAATGAAAAACTGTTTTTT

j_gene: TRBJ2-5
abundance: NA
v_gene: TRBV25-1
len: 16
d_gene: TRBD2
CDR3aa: CASSSLFGRAQETQYF
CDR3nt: TGTGCCAGCAGCTCCCTTTTCGGGAGGGCGCAAGAGACCCAGTACTTC

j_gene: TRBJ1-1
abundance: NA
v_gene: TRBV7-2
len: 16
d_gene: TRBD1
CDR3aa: CASSPYRDRALNEAFF
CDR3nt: TGTGCCAGCAGCCCTTATCGGGACAGGGCCCTAAATGAAGCTTTCTTT

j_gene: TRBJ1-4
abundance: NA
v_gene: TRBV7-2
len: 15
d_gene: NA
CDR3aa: CASSLGSSGTEKLFF
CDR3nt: TGTGCCAGCAGCTTAGGATCCTCAGGCACTGAAAAACTGTTTTTT

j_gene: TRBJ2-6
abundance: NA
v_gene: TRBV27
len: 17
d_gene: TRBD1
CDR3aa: CASSPGQFYSGANVLTF
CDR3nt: TGTGCCAGCAGTCCGGGACAGTTCTACTCTGGGGCCAACGTCCTGACTTTC

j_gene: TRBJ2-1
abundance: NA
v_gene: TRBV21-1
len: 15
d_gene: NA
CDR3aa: CASSNCGERGDEQFF
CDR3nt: TGTGCCAGCAGCAATTGCGGGGAGCGCGGCGATGAGCAGTTCTTC

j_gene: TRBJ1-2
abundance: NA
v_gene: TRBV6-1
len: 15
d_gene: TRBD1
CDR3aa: CASSEWGQGVYGYTF
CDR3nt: TGTGCCAGCAGTGAATGGGGACAGGGGGTATATGGCTACACCTTC

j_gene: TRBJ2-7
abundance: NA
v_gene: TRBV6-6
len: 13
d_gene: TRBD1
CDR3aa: CASRGTGGFEQYF
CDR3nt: TGTGCCAGCAGAGGGACAGGGGGCTTCGAGCAGTACTTC

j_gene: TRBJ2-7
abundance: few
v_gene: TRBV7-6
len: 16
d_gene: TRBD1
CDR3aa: CASSPTAQGLNYEQYF
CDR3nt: TGTGCCAGCAGCCCGACGGCACAGGGGCTTAACTACGAGCAGTACTTC

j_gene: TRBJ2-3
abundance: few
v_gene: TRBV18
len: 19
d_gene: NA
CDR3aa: CASSPRFVTLDKRADTQYF
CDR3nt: TGTGCCAGCTCACCAAGGTTTGTTACACTCGATAAGCGGGCAGATACGCAGTATTTT

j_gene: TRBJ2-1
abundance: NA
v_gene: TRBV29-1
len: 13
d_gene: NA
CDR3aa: CSTSGRSYNEQFF
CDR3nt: TGCAGCACCTCCGGGAGATCCTACAATGAGCAGTTCTTC

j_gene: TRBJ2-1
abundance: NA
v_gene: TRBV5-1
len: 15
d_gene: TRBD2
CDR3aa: CASTNGLAGNNEQFF
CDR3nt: TGCGCCAGCACCAATGGACTAGCGGGGAACAATGAGCAGTTCTTC

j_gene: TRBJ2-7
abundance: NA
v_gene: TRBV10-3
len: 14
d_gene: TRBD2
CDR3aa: CAIRGTSDKYEQYF
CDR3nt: TGTGCCATCAGGGGGACTAGCGACAAATACGAGCAGTACTTC

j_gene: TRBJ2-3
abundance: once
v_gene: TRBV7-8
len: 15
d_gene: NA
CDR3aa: CASSLAQGSGDTQYF
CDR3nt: TGTGCCAGCAGCTTAGCCCAGGGATCAGGGGATACGCAGTATTTT